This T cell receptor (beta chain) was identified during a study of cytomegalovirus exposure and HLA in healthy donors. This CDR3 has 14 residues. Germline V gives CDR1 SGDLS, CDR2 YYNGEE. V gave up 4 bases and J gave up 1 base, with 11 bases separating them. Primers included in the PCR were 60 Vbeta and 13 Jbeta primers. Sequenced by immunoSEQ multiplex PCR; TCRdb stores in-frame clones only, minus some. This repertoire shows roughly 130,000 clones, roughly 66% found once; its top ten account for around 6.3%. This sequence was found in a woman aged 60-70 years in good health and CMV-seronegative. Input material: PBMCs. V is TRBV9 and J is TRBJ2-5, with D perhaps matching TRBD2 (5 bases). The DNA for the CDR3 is TGTGCCAGCAGCAAAGGAGGTATCCAAGAGACCCAGTACTTC. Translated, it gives CASSKGGIQETQYF. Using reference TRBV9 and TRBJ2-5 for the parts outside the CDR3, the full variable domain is DSGVTQTPKHLITATGQRVTLRCSPRSGDLSVYWYQQSLDQGLQFLIQYYNGEERAKGNILERFSAQQFPDLHSELNLSSLELGDSALYFCASSKGGIQETQYFGPGTRLLVL.